This TCR beta chain was identified in a study of blood T cells in healthy people across ages. Findings and caveats of the study: Long-lived and aged donors differed, with more naive CD4+ cells and higher diversity in the long-lived.

The individuals who served as donors were healthy Caucasians living in Russia, aged roughly 6 to 90. With regard to this clonotype: Its matching antigen is unknown.

Together with a sample-barcoded 5' primer, a J-beta primer mix was included in a second PCR lasting roughly 6 to 12 cycles. Each of the cDNA molecules was tagged by a template-switch adaptor with 12 random nucleotides. TCRdb ran MiXCR on the 5' RACE reads and lists one entry per CDR3 protein. The sample lists hundreds of thousands of distinct CDR3 sequences; around three fifths were seen once. In germline, CDR1 is SGHTA, CDR2 FQGNSA. Trimming took off 3 bases at V and 0 bases at J, with 9 bases between the two ends. CDR3 size: 16 residues. Sequencing was carried out using blood. This TCR came from a man in his forties or fifties in good health. The chain couples TRBV7-2 to TRBJ2-6, with D hard to call. CDR3 loop: CASSFSGTSGANVLTF. In DNA form, the CDR3 reads TGTGCCAGCAGCTTTTCAGGAACCTCTGGGGCCAACGTCCTGACTTTC.